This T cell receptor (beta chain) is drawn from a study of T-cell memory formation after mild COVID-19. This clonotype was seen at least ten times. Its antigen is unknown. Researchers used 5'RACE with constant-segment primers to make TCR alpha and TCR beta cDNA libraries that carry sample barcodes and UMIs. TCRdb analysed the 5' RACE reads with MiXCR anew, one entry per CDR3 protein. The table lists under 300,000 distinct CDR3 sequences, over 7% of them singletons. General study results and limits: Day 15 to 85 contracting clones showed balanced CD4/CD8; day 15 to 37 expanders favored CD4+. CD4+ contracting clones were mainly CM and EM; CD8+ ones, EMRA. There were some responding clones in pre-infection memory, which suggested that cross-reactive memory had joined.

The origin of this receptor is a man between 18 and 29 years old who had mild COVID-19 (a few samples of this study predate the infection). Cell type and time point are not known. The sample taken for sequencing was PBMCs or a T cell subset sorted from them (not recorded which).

The CDR3 loop is CASGMGYYEQYF. Written as DNA, the CDR3 is TGCGCCAGTGGGATGGGATACTACGAGCAGTACTTC. The chain uses TRBV5-1 and TRBJ2-7, with no clear D. V shed 8 bases and J shed 3 bases, with 12 bases lying between them. CDR3 length: 12 residues. Germline CDR1 reads SGHRS; CDR2 reads YFSETQ. Combining the CDR3 with reference TRBV5-1 and TRBJ2-7 gives the whole variable domain KAGVTQTPRYLIKTRGQQVTLSCSPISGHRSVSWYQQTPGQGLQFLFEYFSETQRNKGNFPGRFSGRQFSNSRSEMNVSTLELGDSALYLCASGMGYYEQYFGPGTRLTVT.